Described below is a single TCR beta chain sequence and its context. Original handling: From reference gene primer amplification, estimates of nucleated cell counts were derived. Using immunoSEQ multiplex PCR, the repertoire was profiled, and TCRdb retains in-frame clones only, with some absent. V and J calls and clone size are those listed in that table; D and trimming were worked out from the DNA. The sample holds under 25,000 clones, 80% to 85% seen once. Trimming cost V 4 bases and J 9 bases; bases outside gene matches: 11. The length of the CDR3 is 14 residues. Germline CDR1 is SGDLS and CDR2 is YYNGEE. This entry comes from a study of blood T cell repertoires in COVID-19. About the study: Italy, Spain and the United States were the sources of the convalescent and acute COVID-19 samples. Nucleic acid was either cDNA or gDNA, and it came from T cells, B-cell-depleted T cells, or PBMCs.

The chain carries TRBV9 and TRBJ2-3; 7 nucleotides agree with TRBD2. Input material: peripheral blood. The receptor's source is a woman at least 80 years old with acute or convalescent COVID-19. CDR3 loop: CASSPQIRGETQYF. For the CDR3, the DNA is TGTGCCAGCAGCCCACAGATACGGGGGGAGACGCAGTATTTT.